This T cell receptor beta chain was documented in a study of OX40 agonist ivuxolimab in advanced cancers. V shed 2 bases and J 7 bases; nucleotides not matched to a gene: 4. The CDR3 length is 14 residues. Germline assignment: CDR1 ENHRY and CDR2 SYGVKD. The table came from immunoSEQ multiplex PCR; TCRdb's copy has only in-frame clones and leaves some out. The table includes over 55,000 clones, 85% to 90% detected once. The source of this sequence is an adult with an advanced solid tumor such as melanoma, head and neck, liver or kidney cancer. Sequencing was performed on CD4+ or CD8+ T cells sorted from blood, taken in a trial of the OX40 agonist ivuxolimab. The chain recombines TRBV10-3 with TRBJ2-1, with TRBD1 identical over 8 bases. The CDR3: CAISENRQGNEQFF. DNA for the CDR3: TGTGCCATCAGTGAGAACCGACAGGGGAATGAGCAGTTCTTC.